The 12 T cell receptor beta chains below come from one sample, sequenced in a study of regulatory T cells in long-lasting Graves disease. The time point is: newly diagnosed GD, antithyroid drugs for less than 3 months. PBMC RNA served as the TCR library source. Arm-PCR of CDR3 regions and iRepertoire HTBI primers were the basis on which TCR beta libraries were built. From the multiplex PCR reads, TCRdb called clonotypes with MiXCR, one entry per CDR3 protein. The sample lists 500,000 or so distinct CDR3 sequences, about 15% seen once, with more than 15% in the top ten. These records were also assigned to another study, of T cells in Graves' hyperthyroidism and ophthalmopathy.

This specimen consisted of peripheral blood mononuclear cells (PBMCs), obtained at new diagnosis, from a patient treated with antithyroid drugs. These receptors were collected from a woman in her forties or fifties with Graves disease.

The chain recombines TRBV11-2 with TRBJ2-2; 9 nucleotides align to TRBD2. Trimming removed 4 bases from V and 0 bases from J; junction bases left unmatched: 3. CDR1 is SGHAT and CDR2 is FQNNGV in the germline V gene. CDR3 length equals 16 residues. DNA of the CDR3: TGTGCCAGCAGCTCGCCTAGCGGGGCGAACACCGGGGAGCTGTTTTTT. Translation gives CASSSPSGANTGELFF.

This clonotype was counted only a few times. The CDR3 ends on some other residue instead of the conserved phenylalanine or tryptophan, so this is likely a read error. V usage is TRBV12-3 or TRBV12-4 and J usage is TRBJ1-1; D possibly corresponds to TRBD1 (6 bases). Trimming shortened V by 6 bases and J by 6 bases, and 14 bases separated the two germline ends. There are 13 residues in the CDR3. In DNA, the CDR3 is TGTGCCAGCAGGCTTACAGGGATCGCTGAAGCTTTCTCT. Its protein product is CASRLTGIAEAFS.

This clonotype occurred many times. V and J are TRBV5-8 and TRBJ2-4; a weak D match, TRBD1 (5 bases). V lost 0 bases, J lost 6 bases, and 16 bases lay in between. The CDR3 is 16 residues long. Germline V gene sequence: CDR1 SGHTS, CDR2 YDEGEE. Here the CDR3 DNA reads TGTGCCAGCAGCTTGGGGGGCGCGTTAAATTCAAACATTCAGTACTTC. This encodes CASSLGGALNSNIQYF.

This clonotype occurred many times. V gene TRBV5-1 combines with J gene TRBJ2-3; D may correspond to TRBD1 or TRBD2 (5 bases each). The V end was cut by 3 bases, the J end by 6 bases, with 17 bases between. The germline gives CDR1 SGHRS, CDR2 YFSETQ. This CDR3 is 15 amino acids long. For the CDR3, the DNA is TGCGCCAGCAGCTCCGGGACCCCCGGGGTCGATACGCAGTATTTT. This sequence encodes CASSSGTPGVDTQYF.

Details on this clonotype: Because the CDR3 is missing its conserved closing phenylalanine or tryptophan, this is likely a read error. The chain joins TRBV11-2 to TRBJ2-2; either TRBD1 or TRBD2 may fit D (5 bases each). Trimming removed 6 bases at V and 5 bases at J, with 19 bases between. The CDR3 length is 16 residues. Germline V gene data show CDR1 as SGHAT and CDR2 as FQNNGV. The CDR3 region is CASRLGDRLRTGELFC. The CDR3 DNA follows: TGTGCCAGCAGACTTGGGGACCGCCTTAGGACCGGGGAGCTGTTTTGT.

This clonotype was observed a few times. The chain links TRBV20-1 to TRBJ2-5; 9 bases match TRBD2. Germline V CDR1 and CDR2: DFQATT, SNEGSKA (reference sequence). Unmatched junction bases numbered 5, after V lost 4 bases and J lost 2 bases. This CDR3 contains 14 residues. As DNA, the CDR3 is TGCAGTGCTAATATGGGACTAGCTCAAGAGACCCAGTACTTC. It is translated as CSANMGLAQETQYF.

The sample holds many counts of this clonotype. This chain connects TRBV28 to TRBJ2-5, with TRBD2 matching over 12 bases. With 4 bases clipped from V and 5 bases from J, the junction kept 8 bases outside the gene matches. Germline V gene lookup returns CDR1 MDHEN and CDR2 SYDVKM. This CDR3 is built from 16 residues. CDR3 protein: CASSSPGLAGGETQYF. CDR3 nucleotide sequence: TGTGCCAGCAGTTCCCCAGGCCTAGCGGGAGGGGAGACCCAGTACTTC.

This clonotype has more than one count but fewer than ten. The rearrangement joins TRBV3-1 to TRBJ2-3, with D unclear. Trimming pared 3 bases from V and 2 bases from J, leaving 6 bases between. Germline CDR1 LGHDT, CDR2 YNNKEL (reference sequence). The length of the CDR3 is 13 residues. The CDR3 DNA reads TGTGCCAGCAGCCAGCGCACCACAGATACGCAGTATTTT. As protein: CASSQRTTDTQYF.

This sequence joins TRBV20-1 and TRBJ2-3; 7 nucleotides align to TRBD2. Trimming at V came to 3 bases and at J to 0 bases, leaving 6 bases not matched to a gene. This CDR3 contains 15 residues. Per germline, CDR1 DFQATT and CDR2 SNEGSKA (reference sequence). The CDR3 bases are TGCAGTGCTAGGAGGAGCGGGGCGAGCACAGATACGCAGTATTTT. It encodes CSARRSGASTDTQYF.

This clonotype was seen more than once but under ten times. J is TRBJ2-5 and V is TRBV5-4; 8 bases align to TRBD2. CDR3 length equals 17 residues. The J segment lost 2 bases and the V segment lost 0 bases, leaving 9 bases of the junction unmatched. Germline assignment: CDR1 SGHNT and CDR2 YYREEE (reference sequence). The CDR3 protein is CASSLDQVSGVQETQYF. As DNA, the CDR3 is TGTGCCAGCAGCTTGGACCAGGTTAGCGGGGTACAAGAGACCCAGTACTTC.

This clonotype was detected many times. The V gene is TRBV28, the J gene TRBJ1-2, with a possible D match to TRBD1 (6 bases). Germline lookup yields CDR1 MDHEN and CDR2 SYDVKM. The CDR3 has 15 residues. The V end was cut by 4 bases, the J end by 4 bases, with 16 bases between. The CDR3 spells CASSSPGRGGYGYTF. Here the CDR3 DNA reads TGTGCCAGCAGTTCCCCCGGCAGGGGAGGCTATGGCTACACCTTC.

This clonotype was seen many times. The gene calls are TRBV5-1 and TRBJ2-3; 14 bases map to TRBD2. This CDR3 is 19 amino acids long. Germline CDR1 is SGHRS and CDR2 is YFSETQ. Losses at the gene ends were 4 bases for V and 4 bases for J; bases not matched to a gene: 14. The CDR3 loop reads CASSLLGLAGGASADTQYF. Here the CDR3 DNA reads TGCGCCAGCAGCCTCCTAGGACTAGCGGGAGGCGCCTCCGCAGATACGCAGTATTTT.